A selection of T cell receptor beta chains follows, all from one sample in a study of T cells after yellow fever vaccination. TCRdb ran MiXCR on the 5' RACE reads and lists one entry per CDR3 protein. The table includes over 300,000 distinct CDR3 sequences, roughly 3.5% detected once. Specimen: PBMCs, collected on the day of the yellow fever booster vaccination. The receptors were gathered from a man between 18 and 29 years old who received the YFV17D yellow fever vaccine. CDR3s include the opening cysteine and the closing phenylalanine or tryptophan. The D gene is left open where the match is weak. Where a row states a size, it is once, few, many or the class of an expanded clone; other rows omit it.

size	D	V	J	CDR3	DNA
many	NA	TRBV5-1	TRBJ1-1	CASSLAVGLNTEAFF	TGCGCCAGCAGCTTGGCCGTAGGTCTGAACACTGAAGCTTTCTTT
many	NA	TRBV4-2	TRBJ1-1	CASSQDDATGEAFF	TGTGCCAGCAGCCAAGATGACGCGACAGGTGAAGCTTTCTTT
many	NA	TRBV28	TRBJ2-2	CASSLTLAYSTGELFF	TGTGCCAGCAGTTTAACCTTAGCCTATTCGACCGGGGAGCTGTTTTTT
NA	NA	TRBV5-1	TRBJ2-6	CASSLVANGANVLTF	TGCGCCAGCAGCTTGGTGGCTAATGGGGCCAACGTCCTGACTTTC
many	NA	TRBV12-3/TRBV12-4	TRBJ2-2	CASSLEIKPGELFF	TGTGCCAGCAGTTTAGAAATCAAACCCGGGGAGCTGTTTTTT
NA	NA	TRBV5-1	TRBJ1-4	CASSLFGQLGEKLFF	TGCGCCAGCAGCTTGTTCGGCCAGCTTGGGGAAAAACTGTTTTTT
many	NA	TRBV20-1	TRBJ2-3	CSARAGETGDTQYF	TGCAGTGCTAGAGCGGGGGAGACCGGGGATACGCAGTATTTT
many	TRBD2	TRBV20-1	TRBJ2-1	CSAYSGGLYNEQFF	TGCAGTGCATATAGCGGGGGCCTATACAATGAGCAGTTCTTC
NA	NA	TRBV4-3	TRBJ1-1	CASSPWDTNTEAFF	TGCGCCAGCAGCCCGTGGGATACAAACACTGAAGCTTTCTTT
many	NA	TRBV6-6	TRBJ2-5	CASSLAETETQYF	TGTGCCAGCAGCCTGGCGGAGACAGAGACCCAGTACTTC
many	NA	TRBV30	TRBJ2-5	CAWSYNTKETQYF	TGTGCCTGGAGTTATAACACCAAAGAGACCCAGTACTTC
many	TRBD1	TRBV5-1	TRBJ2-1	CASSSPRGPQGDEQFF	TGCGCCAGCAGCTCTCCGAGGGGGCCACAAGGTGATGAGCAGTTCTTC
many	NA	TRBV27	TRBJ2-5	CASSLVWNQETQYF	TGTGCCAGCAGTTTAGTCTGGAACCAAGAGACCCAGTACTTC
NA	NA	TRBV12-5	TRBJ1-5	CASALGGSQPQHF	TGTGCTAGTGCCTTAGGGGGTTCTCAGCCCCAGCATTTT
NA	NA	TRBV20-1	TRBJ2-3	CSATAGERWPSTDTQYF	TGCAGTGCTACAGCCGGGGAGCGGTGGCCTAGCACAGATACGCAGTATTTT
few	NA	TRBV19	TRBJ1-5	CASSTGPAGNQPQHF	TGTGCCAGTAGTACGGGCCCCGCGGGCAATCAGCCCCAGCATTTT
few	NA	TRBV9	TRBJ1-5	CASSAAGIFQPQHF	TGTGCCAGCAGCGCGGCGGGCATATTTCAGCCCCAGCATTTT
few	NA	TRBV18	TRBJ1-5	CASSPGSYSNQPQHF	TGTGCCAGCTCACCGGGCAGTTATAGCAATCAGCCCCAGCATTTT
few	NA	TRBV24-1	TRBJ1-4	CATRALQGTNEKLFF	TGTGCCACCAGAGCCTTACAGGGAACTAATGAAAAACTGTTTTTT
few	NA	TRBV12-3/TRBV12-4	TRBJ2-5	CASSSGDLGTQYF	TGTGCCAGCAGTTCTGGGGACTTAGGGACCCAGTACTTC
many	TRBD1	TRBV10-3	TRBJ1-2	CAISESGQGARGYTF	TGTGCCATCAGTGAGTCGGGACAGGGGGCGAGGGGCTACACCTTC
many	TRBD1	TRBV7-2	TRBJ2-3	CASSFGTAENTQYF	TGTGCCAGCAGCTTTGGGACAGCCGAAAATACGCAGTATTTT
many	NA	TRBV12-3/TRBV12-4	TRBJ1-2	CASSWTVNYGYTF	TGTGCCAGCAGTTGGACAGTTAACTATGGCTACACCTTC
NA	NA	TRBV19	TRBJ2-7	CASAPSRGGSYEQYF	TGTGCCAGTGCCCCGAGCAGGGGGGGCTCCTACGAGCAGTACTTC
NA	NA	TRBV4-1	TRBJ1-1	CASSQARLTNTEAFF	TGCGCCAGCAGCCAAGCAAGACTGACCAACACTGAAGCTTTCTTT
many	TRBD2	TRBV6-2/TRBV6-3	TRBJ2-1	CASRLAGNVLYNEQFF	TGTGCCAGTAGACTAGCGGGCAATGTACTCTACAATGAGCAGTTCTTC
many	TRBD2	TRBV5-4	TRBJ2-3	CASSLSAGVTDTQYF	TGTGCCAGCAGCTTGTCAGCGGGAGTCACAGATACGCAGTATTTT
many	TRBD2	TRBV11-2	TRBJ2-5	CASSPGMLAGGLGETQYF	TGTGCCAGCAGCCCCGGGATGCTAGCGGGGGGGTTAGGAGAGACCCAGTACTTC
NA	NA	TRBV27	TRBJ2-2	CASSLVGAGGELFF	TGTGCCAGCAGTTTAGTGGGGGCGGGCGGGGAGCTGTTTTTT
many	NA	TRBV5-6	TRBJ2-7	CASRAAGENYEQYF	TGTGCCAGCAGAGCGGCAGGCGAAAACTACGAGCAGTACTTC
many	TRBD2	TRBV6-2/TRBV6-3	TRBJ2-4	CASSYSRTSAKNIQYF	TGTGCCAGCAGTTACTCGCGGACTAGCGCCAAAAACATTCAGTACTTC
many	NA	TRBV6-2/TRBV6-3	TRBJ1-1	CASTWTVNTEAFF	TGTGCCAGCACCTGGACAGTTAACACTGAAGCTTTCTTT
many	TRBD1	TRBV18	TRBJ2-7	CASSPDRKQYF	TGTGCCAGCTCACCGGACAGGAAGCAGTACTTC
many	TRBD2	TRBV20-1	TRBJ2-5	CSARRGRGGTQETQYF	TGCAGTGCTAGGAGGGGCCGGGGGGGTACCCAAGAGACCCAGTACTTC
few	NA	TRBV6-1	TRBJ2-7	CASRAWIPYEQYF	TGTGCCAGCAGGGCCTGGATTCCCTACGAGCAGTACTTC
few	NA	TRBV20-1	TRBJ2-5	CSAPSGYETQYF	TGCAGTGCCCCGTCGGGGTACGAGACCCAGTACTTC
many	NA	TRBV18	TRBJ2-7	CASSHLTGSTSEQYF	TGTGCCAGCTCTCATTTAACGGGATCCACGAGTGAGCAGTACTTC
NA	NA	TRBV5-1	TRBJ1-1	CASSLRAGGVGTEAFF	TGCGCCAGCAGCTTACGCGCCGGAGGGGTTGGCACTGAAGCTTTCTTT
few	TRBD1	TRBV5-1	TRBJ1-1	CASSWTGGSNTEAFF	TGCGCCAGCAGCTGGACAGGGGGATCGAACACTGAAGCTTTCTTT
few	NA	TRBV6-2/TRBV6-3	TRBJ1-2	CASSPGLGRRGYTF	TGTGCCAGCAGCCCGGGCCTCGGCCGTCGGGGCTACACCTTC
many	TRBD2	TRBV7-2	TRBJ2-5	CASSAVGGVSQETQYF	TGTGCCAGCAGCGCCGTGGGAGGGGTTAGCCAAGAGACCCAGTACTTC
few	TRBD1	TRBV28	TRBJ1-1	CAGTRQGMNTEAFF	TGTGCCGGAACCAGACAGGGGATGAACACTGAAGCTTTCTTT
NA	NA	TRBV4-3	TRBJ2-3	CASSQDLHSRDTDTQYF	TGCGCCAGCAGCCAAGATCTTCACTCCCGTGACACAGATACGCAGTATTTT
NA	TRBD1	TRBV6-4	TRBJ2-3	CASKLDRTYTQYF	TGTGCCAGCAAGCTGGACAGGACATATACGCAGTATTTT
few	NA	TRBV11-2	TRBJ1-1	CASSLDLAVRAFF	TGTGCCAGCAGCTTAGACTTGGCCGTCCGGGCTTTCTTT
many	TRBD2	TRBV12-3/TRBV12-4	TRBJ2-1	CASSPSGTSGSYNEQFF	TGTGCCAGCAGTCCCTCCGGGACTAGCGGTTCCTACAATGAGCAGTTCTTC